This T cell receptor (beta chain) came from a study of OX40 agonist ivuxolimab in advanced cancers. About the research overall: The study gave patients intravenous ivuxolimab at 0.01 to 10 mg/kg every 2 weeks. Overall study findings and caveats: Determination of antigen specificity was not performed for the expanded peripheral T cells.

Sequenced by immunoSEQ multiplex PCR; TCRdb stores in-frame clones only, minus some. The sample holds approximately 49,000 clones; 65% to 90% are singletons and the top ten take 6% to 7.5%. Turning to this clone: Its target is not known.

Germline values: CDR1 MNHEY, CDR2 SMNVEV (reference sequence). V lost 2 bases and J 2 bases, leaving 7 bases between the germline ends. The CDR3 runs 14 residues. The TCR was taken from an adult with an advanced solid tumor such as melanoma, head and neck, liver or kidney cancer. Sequenced material: CD4+ or CD8+ T cells sorted from blood, taken in a trial of the OX40 agonist ivuxolimab. The rearrangement uses TRBV27 and TRBJ1-5; D call uncertain. The CDR3 region is CASSLLLGNQPQHF. DNA of the CDR3: TGTGCCAGCAGTTTACTACTGGGCAATCAGCCCCAGCATTTT.